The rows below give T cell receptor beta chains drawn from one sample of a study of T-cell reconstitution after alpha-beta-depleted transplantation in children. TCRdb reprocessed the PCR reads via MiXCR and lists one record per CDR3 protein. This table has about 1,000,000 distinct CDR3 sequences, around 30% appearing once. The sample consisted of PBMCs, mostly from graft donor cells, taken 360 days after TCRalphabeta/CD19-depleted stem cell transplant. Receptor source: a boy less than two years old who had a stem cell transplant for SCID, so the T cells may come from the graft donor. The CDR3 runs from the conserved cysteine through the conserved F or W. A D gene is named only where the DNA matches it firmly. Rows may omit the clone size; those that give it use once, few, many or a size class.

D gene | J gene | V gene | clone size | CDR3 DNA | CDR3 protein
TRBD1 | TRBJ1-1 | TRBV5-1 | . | TGCGCCAGCAGCCCAAAACCTAGGACAGGCTCGGCGAACACTGAAGCTTTCTTT | CASSPKPRTGSANTEAFF
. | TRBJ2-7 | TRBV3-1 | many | TGTGCCAGCAGCGAAAGGGTGCAGGGGAGCTCCTACGAGCAGTACTTC | CASSERVQGSSYEQYF
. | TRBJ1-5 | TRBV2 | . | TGTGCCAGCAGTGCCGAGACATATAGCAATCAGCCCCAGCATTTT | CASSAETYSNQPQHF
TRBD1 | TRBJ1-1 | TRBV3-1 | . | TGTGCCAGCAGCCAACAGGGGGCGCCGGCTGAAGCTTTCTTT | CASSQQGAPAEAFF
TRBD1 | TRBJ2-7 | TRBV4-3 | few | TGCGCCAGCAGTCGGGACAGGTCGGTTGGGTATAGCGTTTACGAGCAGTACTTC | CASSRDRSVGYSVYEQYF
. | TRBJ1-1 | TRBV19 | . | TGTGCCAGTAGTATGAAAGGGTGGACTGAAGCTTTCTTT | CASSMKGWTEAFF
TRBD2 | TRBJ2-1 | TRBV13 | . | TGTGCCAGCAGCCCCCTCAGACCCATTCCGGGACTAGCGGGGCGCTCCTACAATGAGCAGTTCTTC | CASSPLRPIPGLAGRSYNEQFF
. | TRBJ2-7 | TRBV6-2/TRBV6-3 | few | TGTGCCAGCAGTTTTTCCGAGACCTACGAGCAGTACTTC | CASSFSETYEQYF
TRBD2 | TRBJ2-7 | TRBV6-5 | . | TGTGCCAGCAGTTATTCCCAAGCGGGGGCCTACGAGCAGTACTTC | CASSYSQAGAYEQYF
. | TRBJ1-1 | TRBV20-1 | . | TGCAGTGCCCGCCGGGGTGAGAACACTGAAGCTTTCTTT | CSARRGENTEAFF
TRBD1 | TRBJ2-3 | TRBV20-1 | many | TGCAGTGCTAGAGTGGGGACAGGCACAGATACGCAGTATTTT | CSARVGTGTDTQYF
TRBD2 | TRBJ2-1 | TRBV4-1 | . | TGCGCCAGCAGCCTTTACACCGGACTAGCGGGGAGCTACAATGAGCAGTTCTTC | CASSLYTGLAGSYNEQFF
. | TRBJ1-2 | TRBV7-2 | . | TGTGCCAGCAGCTTAGACCGGACGAGTGGCTACACCTTC | CASSLDRTSGYTF
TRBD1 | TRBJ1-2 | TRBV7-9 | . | TGTGCCAGCAGCTTGACCGGGACAGGGGGATGGGACTATGGCTACACCTTC | CASSLTGTGGWDYGYTF
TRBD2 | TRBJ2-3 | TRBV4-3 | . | TGCGCCAGCAGCCAAGATTACGGGAGGGGCGATACGCAGTATTTT | CASSQDYGRGDTQYF
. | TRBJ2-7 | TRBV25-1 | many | TGTGCCAGCAGTGAGGGGCCCCACGAGCAGTACTTC | CASSEGPHEQYF
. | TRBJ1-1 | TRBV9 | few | TGTGCCAGCAGCGTAGTGGAGGGATACGGCACTGAAGCTTTCTTT | CASSVVEGYGTEAFF
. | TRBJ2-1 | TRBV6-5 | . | TGTGCCTGCCGGGGCCCGCGGGGCAATGAGCAGTTCTTC | CACRGPRGNEQFF
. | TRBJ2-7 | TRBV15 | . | TGTGCCACCAGCAGTGGCTTTGCTCTGGGATACGAGCAGTACTTC | CATSSGFALGYEQYF
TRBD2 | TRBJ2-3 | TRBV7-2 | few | TGCGCCAGCTCTAGCGGTCCTAGCACAGATACGCAGTATTTT | CASSSGPSTDTQYF
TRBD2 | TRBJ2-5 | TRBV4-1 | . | TGCGCCAGCAGCCATTCGCTAGCGGTACGGGAGACCCAGTACTTC | CASSHSLAVRETQYF
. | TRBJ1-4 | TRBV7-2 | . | TGTGCCAGCAGCTTAAGGCGGGCTAATGAAAAACTGTTTTTT | CASSLRRANEKLFF
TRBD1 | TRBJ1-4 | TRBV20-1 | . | TGCAGTGCCAGTGGACAGGGAGGGGTGCGGGAAAAACTGTTTTTT | CSASGQGGVREKLFF
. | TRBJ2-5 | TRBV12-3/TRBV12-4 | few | TGTGCCAGCAGTCCGAAAGGGACACTCGGAGATCAAGAGACCCAGTACTTC | CASSPKGTLGDQETQYF
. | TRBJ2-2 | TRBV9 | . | TGTGCCAGCAGCGTCGGCAGTATTGCCACCGGGGAGCTGTTTTTT | CASSVGSIATGELFF
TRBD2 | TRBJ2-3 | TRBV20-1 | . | TGCAGTGCTAGATCGGGACTAGCGGTCCCCCGAGGGGATACGCAGTATTTT | CSARSGLAVPRGDTQYF
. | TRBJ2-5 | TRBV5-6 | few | TGTGCCAGCAGCCGTAAAACTGGGACCCAGTACTTC | CASSRKTGTQYF
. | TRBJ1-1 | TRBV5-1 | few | TGCGCCAGCAGCTTCCAGGATGCGACTGAAGCTTTCTTT | CASSFQDATEAFF
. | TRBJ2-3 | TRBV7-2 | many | TGTGCCAGCAGCTTAGGTGGGCCAGATACGCAGTATTTT | CASSLGGPDTQYF
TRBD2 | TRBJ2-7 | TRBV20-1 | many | TGCAGTGCTAGAGTAGGAGCGGGGTTGGCCTACGAGCAGTACTTC | CSARVGAGLAYEQYF
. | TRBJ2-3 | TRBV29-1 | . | TGCAGCGTTCCCCGGACACTTAGCACAGATACGCAGTATTTT | CSVPRTLSTDTQYF
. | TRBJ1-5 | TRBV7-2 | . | TGTGCCAGCAGCTTGGTTCCGGGGGCTCAGCCCCAGCATTTT | CASSLVPGAQPQHF
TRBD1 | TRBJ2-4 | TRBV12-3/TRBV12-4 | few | TGTGCCAGCAGTTCCTCAGGGGGTTACATTCAGTACTTC | CASSSSGGYIQYF
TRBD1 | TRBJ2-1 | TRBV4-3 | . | TGCGCCAGCAGCCGCCATTTTACAGGGGTCGATGAGCAGTTCTTC | CASSRHFTGVDEQFF
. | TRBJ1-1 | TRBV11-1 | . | TGTGCCAGCAGCCCCCCGACCCGGGCGTACAATGAAGCTTTCTTT | CASSPPTRAYNEAFF
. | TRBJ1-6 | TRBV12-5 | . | TGTGCTAGTGGTTTAGGACCGGGGTCACCCCTCCACTTT | CASGLGPGSPLHF
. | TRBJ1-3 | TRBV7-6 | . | TGTGCCAGCAGCCCGGGGCGACCCTACTCTGGAAACACCATATATTTT | CASSPGRPYSGNTIYF
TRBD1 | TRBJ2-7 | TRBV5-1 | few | TGCGCCAGCAGCCCGGCACCGGGACAGGGGCGCTACGAGCAGTACTTC | CASSPAPGQGRYEQYF
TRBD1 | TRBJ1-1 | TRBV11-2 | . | TGTGCCAGCAGCTTAGTAGGTGGTCGAGCGGGACAGGGGCCTGAAGCTTTCTTT | CASSLVGGRAGQGPEAFF
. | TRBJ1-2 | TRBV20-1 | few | TGCAGTGCTTCGCGGGACTATGGCTACACCTTC | CSASRDYGYTF
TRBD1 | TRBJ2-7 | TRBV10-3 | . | TGTGCCATCAGACCGGGACAGGGCGCCTACGAGCAGTACTTC | CAIRPGQGAYEQYF
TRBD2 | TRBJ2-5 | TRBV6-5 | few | TGTGCCAGCAGTTTCGTAGCGGGGGGAGCCGGGGAGACCCAGTACTTC | CASSFVAGGAGETQYF
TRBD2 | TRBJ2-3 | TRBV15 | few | TGTGCCACCAGCAGAAACCCGGGGGGGAGTGGCACAGATACGCAGTATTTT | CATSRNPGGSGTDTQYF
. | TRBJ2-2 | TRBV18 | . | TGTGCCAGCTCACCACTGAGTGGCAGCTCAGAAGGCGGGGAGCTGTTTTTT | CASSPLSGSSEGGELFF